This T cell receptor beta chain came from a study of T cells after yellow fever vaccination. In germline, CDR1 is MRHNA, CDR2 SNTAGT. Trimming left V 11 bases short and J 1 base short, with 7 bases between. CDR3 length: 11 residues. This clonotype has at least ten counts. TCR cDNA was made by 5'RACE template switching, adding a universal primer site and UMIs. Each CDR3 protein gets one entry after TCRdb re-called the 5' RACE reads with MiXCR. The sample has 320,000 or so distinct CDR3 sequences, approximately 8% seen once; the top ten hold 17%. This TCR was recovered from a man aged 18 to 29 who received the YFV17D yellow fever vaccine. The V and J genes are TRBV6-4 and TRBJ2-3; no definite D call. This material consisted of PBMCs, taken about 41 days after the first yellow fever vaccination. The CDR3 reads CAPPRTDTQYF. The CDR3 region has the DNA TGTGCCCCACCCCGCACAGATACGCAGTATTTT.